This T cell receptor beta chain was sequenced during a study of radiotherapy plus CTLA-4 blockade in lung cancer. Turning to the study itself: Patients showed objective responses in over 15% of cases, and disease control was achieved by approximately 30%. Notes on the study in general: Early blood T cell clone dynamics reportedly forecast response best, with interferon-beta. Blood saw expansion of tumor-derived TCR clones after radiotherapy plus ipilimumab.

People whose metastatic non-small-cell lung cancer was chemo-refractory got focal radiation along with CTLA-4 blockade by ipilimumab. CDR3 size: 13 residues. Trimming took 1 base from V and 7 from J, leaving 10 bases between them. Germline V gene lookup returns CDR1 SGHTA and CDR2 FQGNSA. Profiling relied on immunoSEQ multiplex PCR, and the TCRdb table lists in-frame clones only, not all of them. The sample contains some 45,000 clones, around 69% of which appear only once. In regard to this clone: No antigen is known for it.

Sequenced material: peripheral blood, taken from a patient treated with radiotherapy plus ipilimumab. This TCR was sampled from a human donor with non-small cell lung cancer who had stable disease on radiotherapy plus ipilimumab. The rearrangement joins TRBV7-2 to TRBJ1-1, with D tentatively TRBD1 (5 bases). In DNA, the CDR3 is TGTGCCAGCAGCTTAGAAAGGGGTCATGAAGCTTTCTTT. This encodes CASSLERGHEAFF.